This TCR beta chain was captured in a study of monozygotic twins with inflammatory bowel disease. Study-wide findings and caveats: Variability may have been added to patient repertoires by differing immunosuppressive treatments.

TCRdb reprocessed the 5' RACE reads; each CDR3 protein has one entry and no DNA is given. The sample holds approximately 340,000 distinct CDR3 sequences. Turning to this clonotype: Antigen unknown.

CDR3 length: 14 residues. Germline values: CDR1 MDHEN, CDR2 SYDVKM. This clonotype was sampled from a human donor with ulcerative colitis or Crohn's disease, or a healthy co-twin of an affected twin (not recorded which). The chain combines TRBV28 with TRBJ2-3; TCRdb indicates TRBD1, and absent DNA this call remains unverified. The sequencing sample was made of blood. This CDR3 reads CASSLGGSEDTQYF.